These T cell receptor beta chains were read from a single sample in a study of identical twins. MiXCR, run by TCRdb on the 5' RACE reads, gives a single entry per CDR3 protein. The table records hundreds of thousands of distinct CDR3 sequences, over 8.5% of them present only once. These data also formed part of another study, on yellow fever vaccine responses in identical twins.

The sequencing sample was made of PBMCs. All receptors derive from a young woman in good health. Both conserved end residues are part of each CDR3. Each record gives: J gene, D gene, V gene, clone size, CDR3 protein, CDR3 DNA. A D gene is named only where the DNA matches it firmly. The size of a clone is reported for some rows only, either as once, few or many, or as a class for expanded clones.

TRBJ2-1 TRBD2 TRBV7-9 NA CASRRTSGREDEQFF TGTGCCAGCAGGCGGACTAGCGGGAGGGAGGATGAGCAGTTCTTC
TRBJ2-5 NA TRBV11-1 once CASSLDVRSGSYIEGETQYF TGTGCCAGCAGCTTAGACGTTCGGAGCGGGTCCTACATAGAGGGGGAGACCCAGTACTTC
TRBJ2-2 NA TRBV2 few CASRQQGFGNTGELFF TGTGCCAGCAGGCAACAGGGATTCGGAAACACCGGGGAGCTGTTTTTT
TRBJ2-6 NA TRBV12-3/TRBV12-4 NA CASITASGANVLTF TGTGCCAGCATTACGGCATCTGGGGCCAACGTCCTGACTTTC
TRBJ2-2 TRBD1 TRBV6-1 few CASRKDRGSGELFF TGTGCCAGCAGGAAGGACAGGGGTTCCGGGGAGCTGTTTTTT
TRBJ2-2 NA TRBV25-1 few CASSHALRTAQDPGELFF TGTGCCAGCAGCCATGCCCTAAGAACAGCTCAAGATCCCGGGGAGCTGTTTTTT
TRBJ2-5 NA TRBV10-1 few CASSEVRGLTTETQYF TGCGCCAGCAGTGAAGTAAGGGGACTGACGACCGAGACCCAGTACTTC
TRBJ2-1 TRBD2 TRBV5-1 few CASSLAASGEGEQFF TGCGCCAGCAGCTTGGCGGCTAGCGGGGAGGGTGAGCAGTTCTTC
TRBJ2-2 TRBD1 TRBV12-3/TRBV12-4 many CASRSGQGYTGELFF TGTGCCAGCCGCTCGGGACAGGGATACACCGGGGAGCTGTTTTTT
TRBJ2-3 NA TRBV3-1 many CASSQPPGERADTQYF TGTGCCAGCAGCCAGCCCCCGGGGGAGAGGGCAGATACGCAGTATTTT